This TCR beta chain was captured by sequencing in a study of blood T cell repertoires in COVID-19. Data came from immunoSEQ multiplex PCR; TCRdb stores just in-frame clones and leaves some out. Of about 160,000 clones in the sample, around 80% are singletons; the top ten hold nearly 3.5%. Germline CDR1 is SNHLY and CDR2 is FYNNEI. The CDR3 contains 15 residues. Trimming took off 6 bases at V and 2 bases at J, with 16 bases between the two ends. This chain joins TRBV2 and TRBJ1-2; TRBD1 might be the D (5 bases). The source material was PBMCs or T cells enriched from blood (not recorded which). The clonotype comes from a woman aged 60-75 years who had recovered from COVID-19. The CDR3 DNA reads as TGTGCCAGCAGGGTCGAGCGGGGCGGCAACTATGGCTACACCTTC. Protein: CASRVERGGNYGYTF.